This T cell receptor beta chain is drawn from a study of T cell responses to AZD1222 COVID-19 vaccine. Study-wide findings and caveats: Recipients of two AZD1222 doses showed rising Spike-specific TCR breadth and depth.

V was trimmed by 4 bases and J by 6 bases, leaving 7 bases between them. CDR3 length equals 13 residues. Germline loops: CDR1 MGHDK, CDR2 SYGVNS. Libraries were prepared by immunoSEQ multiplex PCR; TCRdb keeps only in-frame clonotypes and omits some of them. Of about 150,000 clones listed, 93% were seen once; the top ten hold 5% to 6.5%. Notes on this clone: What it binds is unknown.

The sequenced sample was peripheral blood, obtained on day 0 of AZD1222 vaccination. The TCR sequence derives from an adult in good health. This rearrangement joins TRBV25-1 to TRBJ1-6, with D hard to call. CDR3 DNA: TGTGCCAGCAGTGTCGGGATTAATTCACCCCTCCACTTT. Amino acid sequence: CASSVGINSPLHF.